This is a list of T cell receptor beta chains from one sample in a study of identical twins. A single record per CDR3 protein comes from TCRdb applying MiXCR to the 5' RACE reads. This table holds some 1,700,000 distinct CDR3 sequences, 32% found once. Source material: cord blood. The receptors were gathered from a newborn girl in good health. Each CDR3 is given with its conserved first and last residue. A D gene is named only where the DNA matches it firmly. Expanded clones get a size class; other rows say once, few or many, or leave the size out.

NA	TRBV24-1	NA	TRBJ1-4	CATGDFGEKLFF	TGTGCCACCGGTGATTTCGGTGAAAAACTGTTTTTT
many	TRBV27	NA	TRBJ1-2	CASSLIGERGGYTF	TGTGCCAGCAGTTTAATAGGGGAAAGGGGTGGCTACACCTTC
few	TRBV28	NA	TRBJ2-7	CAAQGSPSSYEQYF	TGTGCCGCCCAAGGGAGTCCGAGCTCCTACGAGCAGTACTTC
many	TRBV12-3/TRBV12-4	TRBD2	TRBJ2-1	CASSSTSGGTYNEQFF	TGTGCCAGCAGTTCGACTAGCGGGGGCACCTACAATGAGCAGTTCTTC
NA	TRBV28	NA	TRBJ1-2	CASSLGGPEGGYTF	TGTGCCAGCAGTTTAGGGGGACCCGAGGGAGGCTACACCTTC
NA	TRBV5-1	NA	TRBJ1-1	CASSFQSSNTEAFF	TGCGCCAGCAGCTTCCAAAGTAGCAACACTGAAGCTTTCTTT
NA	TRBV21-1	NA	TRBJ1-1	CASSKAQNTEAFF	TGTGCCAGCAGCAAAGCACAGAACACTGAAGCTTTCTTT
NA	TRBV5-1	NA	TRBJ1-2	CASRLSGDYGYTF	TGCGCCAGCAGGTTGTCAGGGGACTATGGCTACACCTTC
NA	TRBV9	NA	TRBJ2-5	CASSVRYNNEQYF	TGTGCCAGCAGCGTCAGATACAACAATGAGCAGTACTTC
few	TRBV20-1	TRBD2	TRBJ2-1	CSARDGSGGSWNEQFF	TGCAGTGCTAGAGATGGAAGCGGGGGGTCTTGGAATGAGCAGTTCTTC
few	TRBV30	NA	TRBJ1-2	CAWSVRGAPNYGYTF	TGTGCCTGGAGTGTACGGGGGGCCCCCAACTATGGCTACACCTTC
few	TRBV3-1	NA	TRBJ1-2	CASSQDLGFGYTF	TGTGCCAGCAGCCAAGATCTGGGGTTTGGCTACACCTTC
few	TRBV7-9	NA	TRBJ2-1	CASSLRAPSSYNEQFF	TGTGCCAGCAGCCTCAGGGCTCCTAGCTCCTACAATGAGCAGTTCTTC
NA	TRBV5-1	TRBD2	TRBJ2-1	CASSLETSGETQFF	TGCGCCAGCAGCTTGGAGACTAGCGGGGAGACCCAGTTCTTC
NA	TRBV27	NA	TRBJ1-2	CASSFGGQSYGYTF	TGTGCCAGCAGTTTTGGAGGGCAGAGCTATGGCTACACCTTC
few	TRBV7-8	TRBD1	TRBJ2-3	CASSVTRDSITDTQYF	TGTGCCAGCAGCGTAACCCGGGACAGTATCACAGATACGCAGTATTTT